Each of the 11 T cell receptor beta chains below was sequenced from the same sample in a study of beta chain features in type 1 diabetes. Sequencing targeted expressed TCRB transcripts, as all isolated RNA had been reverse transcribed. The data were produced by immunoSEQ multiplex PCR, yet TCRdb's version contains in-frame clones alone and is incomplete. In the table there are fewer than 350,000 clones, about 8% of which are singletons. The sequenced sample was central memory CD4+ T cells from blood. All receptors derive from a young woman in good health.

This clone came up a few times. The V gene is TRBV5-1, the J gene TRBJ2-5, with a weak D call TRBD1 (6 bases). The ends were cut back, 2 bases at V and 2 bases at J, with 13 bases in the middle. The CDR3 is 15 amino acids. CDR1 and CDR2 (germline): SGHRS, YFSETQ. The CDR3 nucleotides read TGCGCCAGCAGCTTAACAGGGTTTGGTCAAGAGACCCAGTACTTC. This codes for CASSLTGFGQETQYF.

This clone was observed a handful of times. The chain recombines TRBV5-6 with TRBJ2-1, with D maybe TRBD2 (5 bases). Trimming removed 2 bases from V and 9 bases from J, with 6 bases in between. CDR1 and CDR2 from the germline V gene are SGHDT and YYEEEE. CDR3 length: 11 residues. CDR3 in amino acids: CASSFEGEQFF. The CDR3 DNA follows: TGTGCCAGCAGCTTTGAGGGTGAGCAGTTCTTC. Full variable domain (missing parts from reference TRBV5-6 and TRBJ2-1): DAGVTQSPTHLIKTRGQQVTLRCSPKSGHDTVSWYQQALGQGPQFIFQYYEEEERQRGNFPDRFSGHQFPNYSSELNVNALLLGDSALYLCASSFEGEQFFGPGTRLTVL.

The V gene is TRBV7-3, the J gene TRBJ2-7; D assignment may be TRBD1 or TRBD2 (6 bases each). CDR1 and CDR2 from the germline V gene are SGHTA and FQGTGA. The CDR3 totals 14 residues. V was pared by 5 bases and J by 6 bases, with 17 bases between. The CDR3 spells CASSPSGGVGEQYF. The CDR3 DNA reads as TGTGCCAGCAGCCCCTCCGGGGGCGTCGGCGAGCAGTACTTC.

The V gene is TRBV28, the J gene TRBJ1-5; D unresolved. The V and J ends lost 6 bases and 1 base respectively, with 10 bases between them. There are 14 residues in the CDR3. CDR1 is MDHEN, CDR2 SYDVKM, per germline. The CDR3 protein is CASRRRLSNQPQHF. The CDR3 region has the DNA TGTGCCAGCAGGCGCCGGTTAAGCAATCAGCCCCAGCATTTT. Supplemented by reference TRBV28 and TRBJ1-5, the full variable domain reads DVKVTQSSRYLVKRTGEKVFLECVQDMDHENMFWYRQDPGLGLRLIYFSYDVKMKEKGDIPEGYSVSREKKERFSLILESASTNQTSMYLCASRRRLSNQPQHFGDGTRLSIL.

The table lists this clone with many counts. The rearrangement joins TRBV11-2 to TRBJ2-5; 9 positions agree with TRBD2. V was clipped by 3 bases and J by 3 bases; unmatched bases: 8. Looked up from germline, CDR1 is SGHAT and CDR2 is FQNNGV. CDR3 length equals 16 residues. The chain's CDR3 is CASSFRLTSGKETQYF. In DNA form, the CDR3 reads TGTGCCAGCAGCTTTAGGCTGACTAGCGGAAAAGAGACCCAGTACTTC.

This clone has only a few counts. The chain employs TRBV7-7 and TRBJ2-2; 7 nucleotides align to TRBD2. Germline CDR1 is SSHAT and CDR2 is FNYEAQ (reference sequence). CDR3 size: 16 residues. The ends lost 1 base at V and 6 bases at J; junction bases unmatched: 8. DNA of the CDR3: TGTGCCAGCAGCTTAGGACTAGCCCAAGGGTCCGGGGAGCTGTTTTTT. Translated, it gives CASSLGLAQGSGELFF.

This clone has a handful of counts. The CDR3 sequence: CATGWTGGYGYTF. CDR3 coding DNA: TGTGCCACGGGGTGGACAGGCGGCTATGGCTACACCTTC. The chain is built from TRBV19 and TRBJ1-2, with TRBD1 matching over 7 bases. With 10 bases clipped from V and 4 bases from J, the junction kept 9 bases outside the gene matches. The length of the CDR3 is 13 residues. Germline V gene lookup returns CDR1 LNHDA and CDR2 SQIVND (reference sequence).

This clone was observed a few times. This sample includes further DNA sequences coding for the same CDR3. The chain is built from TRBV27 and TRBJ2-5, with D uncertain. V was trimmed by 3 bases and J by 7 bases, leaving 6 bases between them. The CDR3 is 11 residues long. Germline assignment: CDR1 MNHEY and CDR2 SMNVEV (reference sequence). This CDR3 reads CASSLGRTQYF. Here the CDR3 DNA reads TGTGCCAGCAGTTTGGGTCGGACCCAGTACTTC.

This clone was seen a handful of times. This same CDR3 is encoded by further DNA sequences in the sample. The V and J genes are TRBV9 and TRBJ1-1; D gene uncertain. The CDR3 length is 13 residues. The ends were cut back, 0 bases at V and 1 base at J, with 4 bases in the middle. Germline loops: CDR1 SGDLS, CDR2 YYNGEE. CDR3 loop: CASSVAGNTEAFF. CDR3 in DNA: TGTGCCAGCAGCGTAGCCGGGAACACTGAAGCTTTCTTT.

This clone showed up just a few times. This chain uses TRBV7-2 with TRBJ1-2; D is ambiguous. The CDR3 extends over 14 amino acids. CDR1 is SGHTA, CDR2 FQGNSA, per germline. V gave up 0 bases and J gave up 3 bases, with 8 bases separating them. CDR3 sequence: CASSLASGYYGYTF. In DNA, the CDR3 is TGTGCCAGCAGCTTAGCGAGCGGGTACTATGGCTACACCTTC.

The sample holds many counts of this clone. CDR3 protein: CASSYSGGGKSYGYTF. In DNA, the CDR3 is TGTGCCAGCAGTTACTCTGGAGGGGGCAAGTCTTATGGCTACACCTTC. This rearrangement joins TRBV6-6 to TRBJ1-2; TRBD1 matches at 7 bases. The trim removed 0 bases at V and 5 bases at J, leaving 9 bases unmatched. Germline V gene lookup returns CDR1 MNHNY and CDR2 SVGAGI (reference sequence). The CDR3 has 16 amino acids.